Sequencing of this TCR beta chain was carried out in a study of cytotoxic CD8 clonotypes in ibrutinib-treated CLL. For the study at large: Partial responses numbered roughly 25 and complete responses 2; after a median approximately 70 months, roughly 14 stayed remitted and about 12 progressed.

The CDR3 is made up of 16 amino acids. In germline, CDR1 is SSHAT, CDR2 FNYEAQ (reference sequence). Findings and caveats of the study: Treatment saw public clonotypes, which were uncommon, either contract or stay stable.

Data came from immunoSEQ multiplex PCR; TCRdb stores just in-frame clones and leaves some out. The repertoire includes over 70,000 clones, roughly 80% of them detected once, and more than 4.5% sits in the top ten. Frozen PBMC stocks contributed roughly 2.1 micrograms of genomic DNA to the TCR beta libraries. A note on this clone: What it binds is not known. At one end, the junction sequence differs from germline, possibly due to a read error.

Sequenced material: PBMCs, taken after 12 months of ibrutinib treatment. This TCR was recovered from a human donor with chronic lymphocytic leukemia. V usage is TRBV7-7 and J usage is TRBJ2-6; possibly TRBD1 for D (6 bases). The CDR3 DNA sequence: TGTGCTAGCAGCTCAGGACAGCTCTCTGGGGCCAACGTCCTGACTTTC. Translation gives CASSSGQLSGANVLTF.